A single sample is the source of the 21 T cell receptor beta chains below, sequenced in a study of Ad26.COV2.S vaccination and SARS-CoV-2 variants. TCRdb keeps only in-frame clones here, not all; method: immunoSEQ multiplex PCR. The sample consists of around 340,000 clones, 86% of them appearing once. The treatment here: roughly 18 received Ad26.COV2.S at low or high dose, single or two shots; 5 received placebo; per-sample allocation not given. Samples analyzed were those drawn on day 63 after the first vaccine or placebo injection. Material: peripheral blood, obtained in a trial of Ad26.COV2.S vaccine versus placebo. Every receptor here comes from a person between 18 and 65 years old who received the Ad26.COV2.S COVID-19 vaccine or a placebo.

The V gene is TRBV7-2, the J gene TRBJ2-3; the D is unclear. CDR3 length: 12 amino acids. Deletions cut 8 bases from V and 2 bases from J, with 8 bases between. From germline, CDR1 is SGHTA and CDR2 FQGNSA. The DNA of the CDR3 is TGTGCCAGCGGTCCGTACACAGATACGCAGTATTTT. This codes for CASGPYTDTQYF. The full variable domain, rest sourced from reference TRBV7-2 and TRBJ2-3, is GAGVSQSPSNKVTEKGKDVELRCDPISGHTALYWYRQSLGQGLEFLIYFQGNSAPDKSGLPSDRFSAERTGGSVSTLTIQRTQQEDSAVYLCASGPYTDTQYFGPGTRLTVL.

The chain carries TRBV19 and TRBJ2-5, with D unclear. The germline gives CDR1 LNHDA, CDR2 SQIVND (reference sequence). Trimming stripped 5 bases from V and 7 bases from J, with 20 bases between. The CDR3 is made up of 15 amino acids. The CDR3 is CASSPTAYLLLTQYF. CDR3 DNA sequence: TGTGCCAGTAGTCCCACGGCCTACCTCCTGTTGACCCAGTACTTC.

The chain uses TRBV6-5 and TRBJ1-6; D is unclear. The CDR3 runs to 14 residues. The V end lost 2 bases, the J end lost 8 bases, and 10 bases lay between the germline ends. Germline CDR1 and CDR2: MNHEY and SVGAGI. In DNA form, the CDR3 reads TGTGCCAGCAGTTACGAGTCCGTAGATTCACCCCTCCACTTT. Translating gives CASSYESVDSPLHF.

J is TRBJ2-7 and V is TRBV29-1; 8 bases map to TRBD1. The ends lost 1 base at V and 1 base at J; junction bases unmatched: 6. The CDR3 extends over 15 amino acids. Germline CDR1 is SQVTM and CDR2 is ANQGSEA. The CDR3 nucleotides read TGCAGCGTTGAAGTCGGGACAGGTAATTCCTACGAGCAGTACTTC. The encoded protein is CSVEVGTGNSYEQYF.

The J gene is TRBJ2-2, the V gene TRBV27; weak D call: TRBD2 (5 bases). The CDR3 contains 14 residues. Per germline, CDR1 MNHEY and CDR2 SMNVEV (reference sequence). The V end was cut by 2 bases, the J end by 5 bases, with 9 bases between. CDR3 amino acids: CASSLPDLTGELFF. CDR3 DNA: TGTGCCAGCAGTTTACCGGACTTGACCGGGGAGCTGTTTTTT.

The chain is built from TRBV7-2 and TRBJ1-2, with 10 bases identical to TRBD1. This CDR3 has 15 amino acids. The V gene end was trimmed by 1 base and the J gene end by 8 bases; junction bases not matched to a gene: 7. Looked up from germline, CDR1 is SGHTA and CDR2 is FQGNSA. CDR3 residues: CASSLGDRGSGGYTF. The DNA of the CDR3 is TGTGCCAGCAGCTTAGGGGACAGGGGCTCGGGAGGCTACACCTTC.

This chain links TRBV6-4 with TRBJ2-1; no clear D. Between the trimmed V and J ends, which lost 5 bases and 5 bases, there was a span of 13 bases. The germline CDR1 and CDR2 sequences are MRHNA and SNTAGT. The CDR3 length is 14 residues. The CDR3 DNA reads TGTGCCAGCAGTCTGGGGTCCCAGCACAATGAGCAGTTCTTC. As protein: CASSLGSQHNEQFF.

This chain joins TRBV5-6 and TRBJ1-6; 7 bases are a match to TRBD1. V lost 1 base and J lost 7; bases outside the gene matches: 8. Germline-derived CDR1 and CDR2 are SGHDT and YYEEEE. This CDR3 has 16 amino acids. The CDR3 region is CASSLSSGGGNSPLHF. CDR3 in DNA: TGTGCCAGCAGCTTGTCGTCAGGGGGGGGGAATTCACCCCTCCACTTT.

The rearrangement links TRBV19 to TRBJ1-1; D not certain. This CDR3 spans 11 amino acids. Germline V gene sequence: CDR1 LNHDA, CDR2 SQIVND (reference sequence). V lost 6 bases and J 4 bases, leaving 6 bases between the germline ends. DNA of the CDR3: TGTGCCAGTAGACGGAGCACTGAAGCTTTCTTT. Protein: CASRRSTEAFF.

The rearrangement links TRBV28 to TRBJ1-5, with a weak D call TRBD1 (5 bases). There are 16 residues in the CDR3. The germline gives CDR1 MDHEN, CDR2 SYDVKM. V lost 2 bases, J lost 6 bases, and 17 bases lay in between. The CDR3 DNA follows: TGTGCCAGCAGTTTAGACCGGGACCTAGCGGGTCAGCCCCAGCATTTT. Translating it yields CASSLDRDLAGQPQHF.

V usage is TRBV29-1 and J usage is TRBJ2-7; D gene ambiguous. CDR3 length: 12 amino acids. V was trimmed by 5 bases and J by 0 bases, leaving 8 bases between them. Germline assignment: CDR1 SQVTM and CDR2 ANQGSEA. Here the CDR3 reads CSVRASSYEQYF. The CDR3 coding sequence is TGCAGCGTTCGCGCGAGCTCCTACGAGCAGTACTTC.

This chain joins TRBV6-2 or TRBV6-3 and TRBJ1-1, with D unresolved. The V end was cut by 4 bases, the J end by 2 bases, with 14 bases between. Germline CDR1 is MNHEY and CDR2 is SVGEGT. CDR3 length: 15 amino acids. The CDR3: CASSLTSQANTEAFF. The CDR3 region has the DNA TGTGCCAGCAGTTTGACGAGTCAGGCCAACACTGAAGCTTTCTTT.

The chain couples TRBV28 to TRBJ1-5; the match to TRBD1 covers 7 bases. V trimming: 6 bases; J trimming: 0 bases; junction bases outside the gene matches: 5. Germline values: CDR1 MDHEN, CDR2 SYDVKM. This CDR3 region has 15 residues. CDR3 sequence reads: CASSPGTASNQPQHF. CDR3 nucleotides: TGTGCCAGCAGCCCCGGGACAGCTAGCAATCAGCCCCAGCATTTT.

V and J are TRBV5-6 and TRBJ2-5; TRBD2 aligns across 10 bases. The CDR3 spans 15 residues. Trimming at V came to 4 bases and at J to 7 bases, leaving 10 bases not matched to a gene. Germline loops: CDR1 SGHDT, CDR2 YYEEEE. The CDR3 protein is CASSLRLAGTGTQYF. DNA for the CDR3: TGTGCCAGCAGCCTCCGACTAGCGGGCACCGGGACCCAGTACTTC.

J is TRBJ1-3 and V is TRBV28; weak D call: TRBD1 (5 bases). In germline, CDR1 is MDHEN, CDR2 SYDVKM. The CDR3 is 15 amino acids. Trimming cost V 7 bases and J 3 bases, with 16 bases left between them. This CDR3 reads CASTVDRGVGNTIYF. CDR3 nucleotides: TGTGCCAGCACGGTTGATAGGGGTGTTGGAAACACCATATATTTT.

The rearrangement joins TRBV5-1 to TRBJ1-2; D is unresolved. There are 16 residues in the CDR3. Trimming shortened V by 1 base and J by 0 bases, and 13 bases separated the two germline ends. Germline assignment: CDR1 SGHRS and CDR2 YFSETQ. This chain's CDR3 is CASSLNMGYANYGYTF. The CDR3 nucleotides read TGCGCCAGCAGCTTGAATATGGGGTACGCTAACTATGGCTACACCTTC.

The V gene is TRBV6-6, the J gene TRBJ2-3, with D hard to call. V shed 7 bases and J shed 2 bases, with 19 bases lying between them. The germline V gene encodes CDR1 MNHNY and CDR2 SVGAGI (reference sequence). CDR3 length: 16 residues. This CDR3 is CASNPLGPTFTDTQYF. As DNA, the CDR3 is TGTGCCAGCAACCCTTTAGGACCAACCTTCACAGATACGCAGTATTTT.

This clone was seen once. CDR3 bases: TGTGCCAGCAGCCCATCAGGAGCGGGGGTAGAGACCCAGTACTTC. Translated: CASSPSGAGVETQYF. J is TRBJ2-5 and V is TRBV7-2; 8 nucleotides align to TRBD2. The J segment lost 4 bases and the V segment lost 5 bases, leaving 9 bases of the junction unmatched. The germline V gene has CDR1 SGHTA and CDR2 FQGNSA. This CDR3 has 15 residues.

This rearrangement joins TRBV2 to TRBJ1-6; TRBD1 aligns across 9 bases. V shed 3 bases and J 4 bases; nucleotides not matched to a gene: 4. This CDR3 has 16 amino acids. Germline V CDR1 and CDR2: SNHLY, FYNNEI. In DNA, the CDR3 is TGTGCCAGCAGTGACCGACAGGGGGGTTATAATTCACCCCTCCACTTT. Translated: CASSDRQGGYNSPLHF.

The rearrangement joins TRBV5-6 to TRBJ2-5; D might be TRBD1 or TRBD2, each matching 5 bases. The V end lost 5 bases, the J end lost 5 bases, and 22 bases lay between the germline ends. The CDR3 consists of 16 residues. Germline V CDR1 and CDR2: SGHDT, YYEEEE. The CDR3: CASRKRGRNLAETQYF. In nucleotides, the CDR3 is TGTGCCAGCAGAAAGAGGGGACGAAACTTAGCGGAGACCCAGTACTTC.

This chain joins TRBV24-1 and TRBJ2-3, with 8 positions matching TRBD1. The CDR3 has 13 residues. Germline values: CDR1 KGHDR, CDR2 SFDVKD. V was pared by 6 bases and J by 7 bases, with 5 bases of the junction left unmatched. The DNA for the CDR3 is TGTGCCACCAGTTTCCAGGGGGCGTATACGCAGTATTTT. It is translated as CATSFQGAYTQYF.